This TCR beta chain originates from a study of CD8 T cells in ankylosing spondylitis. The germline gives CDR1 SQVTM, CDR2 ANQGSEA. The ends were cut back, 7 bases at V and 6 bases at J, with 12 bases in the middle. The length of the CDR3 is 11 residues. TCRdb itself ran the 5' RACE reads through MiXCR, one entry per CDR3 protein. Among 35,000 to 40,000 distinct CDR3 sequences listed, 15% to 20% were seen once. Sequencing was done on a sample of blood. The gene calls are TRBV29-1 and TRBJ1-1; no clear D. The clonotype comes from a male donor with ankylosing spondylitis or in good health (not recorded which). The CDR3 sequence: CSGQVRAEAFF. CDR3 coding DNA: TGCAGCGGCCAAGTAAGGGCTGAAGCTTTCTTT.